The clone carrying this T cell receptor beta chain appeared a single time. The antigen is unknown. Produced via immunoSEQ multiplex PCR; TCRdb's table is partial and in-frame only. The table lists 2,500 to 3,000 clones, 82% of them singletons. The CDR3 has 13 residues. In germline, CDR1 is SGHTS, CDR2 YDEGEE. V was cut by 10 bases and J by 1 base, with 15 bases left in between. The data are from a study of cytotoxic CD8 clonotypes in ibrutinib-treated CLL. For the study at large: Patients gave response samples after a median around 11 months of treatment, range 6 to 36.

Study results and caveats: Upon ibrutinib response clonality rose, and upon progression it fell back toward baseline.

This chain uses TRBV5-8 with TRBJ2-7; D may match TRBD1 or TRBD2 (5 bases each). This clonotype originated in a human donor with chronic lymphocytic leukemia. This material consisted of PBMCs, taken before ibrutinib treatment. CDR3 DNA: TGTGCCTGGGGTCGGTGGGGGTCCTACGAGCAGTACTTC. Protein product: CAWGRWGSYEQYF.